A selection of T cell receptor beta chains follows, all from one sample in a study of shared clonotypes between healthy human individuals. The table came from immunoSEQ multiplex PCR; TCRdb's copy has only in-frame clones and leaves some out. The top ten clones hold approximately 0.37% of a sample with about 2.4 million clones, 93% of them seen once. Sequencing used naive CD4+ T cells from PBMCs. These TCRs come from a young man in good health. Some clones in this sample may be carry-over from other donors' samples. Both conserved end residues are part of each CDR3. Fields, in order: V gene, J gene, clone size, D gene, CDR3 DNA, CDR3 protein. D genes are given only for firm matches. Rows give clone size only sometimes, using once, few, many, or a class for an expanded clone.

V gene: TRBV28
J gene: TRBJ2-2
clone size: NA
D gene: NA
CDR3 DNA: TGTGCCAGCAGACCTAGACAGAGAAACACCGGGGAGCTGTTTTTT
CDR3 protein: CASRPRQRNTGELFF

V gene: TRBV6-1
J gene: TRBJ1-3
clone size: NA
D gene: TRBD1
CDR3 DNA: TGTGCCAGCAGTGAAGGCAACAGGGGGCCTGGAAACACCATATATTTT
CDR3 protein: CASSEGNRGPGNTIYF

V gene: TRBV7-2
J gene: TRBJ2-3
clone size: NA
D gene: NA
CDR3 DNA: TGTGCCAGCAGCTATATGGGGGCGGGGATTGCAGATACGCAGTATTTT
CDR3 protein: CASSYMGAGIADTQYF

V gene: TRBV7-2
J gene: TRBJ2-2
clone size: NA
D gene: TRBD1
CDR3 DNA: TGTGCCAGCAGCTTAAGGACAGGGGCAAACACCGGGGAGCTGTTTTTT
CDR3 protein: CASSLRTGANTGELFF

V gene: TRBV27
J gene: TRBJ2-1
clone size: NA
D gene: TRBD2
CDR3 DNA: TGTGCCAGCACCCAAAGCGGGACCCGCAATGAGCAGTTCTTC
CDR3 protein: CASTQSGTRNEQFF

V gene: TRBV6-5
J gene: TRBJ1-5
clone size: NA
D gene: NA
CDR3 DNA: TGTGCCAGCAGTAGAAGCAAGGGCAATCAGCCCCAGCATTTT
CDR3 protein: CASSRSKGNQPQHF

V gene: TRBV5-1
J gene: TRBJ1-5
clone size: few
D gene: NA
CDR3 DNA: TGCGCCAGCAGCTTGGGGGGCCAGAATGATCAGCCCCAGCATTTT
CDR3 protein: CASSLGGQNDQPQHF

V gene: TRBV5-6
J gene: TRBJ2-5
clone size: NA
D gene: NA
CDR3 DNA: TGTGCCAGCAGCCCGAACCACAGGGCGTGGGAGACCCAGTACTTC
CDR3 protein: CASSPNHRAWETQYF

V gene: TRBV29-1
J gene: TRBJ1-1
clone size: once
D gene: TRBD1
CDR3 DNA: TGCAGCGTTGTTACACAGGGGATCACTGAAGCTTTCTTT
CDR3 protein: CSVVTQGITEAFF

V gene: TRBV20-1
J gene: TRBJ2-5
clone size: NA
D gene: NA
CDR3 DNA: TGCAGTGCTCTTCGGGAGACCCAGTACTTC
CDR3 protein: CSALRETQYF

V gene: TRBV18
J gene: TRBJ2-7
clone size: NA
D gene: TRBD2
CDR3 DNA: TGTGCCAGCTCAGAGGCGGGGGGCTACTACGAGCAGTACTTC
CDR3 protein: CASSEAGGYYEQYF

V gene: TRBV7-2
J gene: TRBJ1-2
clone size: NA
D gene: NA
CDR3 DNA: TGTGCCAGCAGCTTAGGGCCAGAGTCTGCTGGCTACACCTTC
CDR3 protein: CASSLGPESAGYTF

V gene: TRBV30
J gene: TRBJ2-5
clone size: NA
D gene: NA
CDR3 DNA: TGTGCCTGGAGTGGGAGAGAGACCCAGTACTTC
CDR3 protein: CAWSGRETQYF

V gene: TRBV28
J gene: TRBJ1-2
clone size: NA
D gene: TRBD1
CDR3 DNA: TGTGCCAGCAGTCCGGAGGGACAGGGTATCTATGGCTACACCTTC
CDR3 protein: CASSPEGQGIYGYTF

V gene: TRBV2
J gene: TRBJ2-1
clone size: NA
D gene: NA
CDR3 DNA: TGTGCCAGCAGTGAAATCCTACTAGAGCAGTTCTTC
CDR3 protein: CASSEILLEQFF

V gene: TRBV6-1
J gene: TRBJ2-3
clone size: NA
D gene: TRBD2
CDR3 DNA: TGTGCCAGCGACGATTCAAGCGGGAGCCTAGATACGCAGTATTTT
CDR3 protein: CASDDSSGSLDTQYF

V gene: TRBV19
J gene: TRBJ2-7
clone size: NA
D gene: NA
CDR3 DNA: TGTGCCAGTAGTATACCGGGGAGAGGTTCCTACGAGCAGTACTTC
CDR3 protein: CASSIPGRGSYEQYF

V gene: TRBV15
J gene: TRBJ1-1
clone size: NA
D gene: NA
CDR3 DNA: TGTGCCACCAGCAGCGGGGGCCTCCCGAACACTGAAGCTTTCTTT
CDR3 protein: CATSSGGLPNTEAFF

V gene: TRBV7-2
J gene: TRBJ2-7
clone size: NA
D gene: TRBD2
CDR3 DNA: TGTGCCAGCAGCTTTCCCCGACTAGCGCTCAACGAGCAGTACTTC
CDR3 protein: CASSFPRLALNEQYF

V gene: TRBV2
J gene: TRBJ2-5
clone size: NA
D gene: TRBD2
CDR3 DNA: TGTGCCAGCAGGGCAGCGGGAGGGCCCCGGACCCAGTACTTC
CDR3 protein: CASRAAGGPRTQYF

V gene: TRBV19
J gene: TRBJ2-1
clone size: NA
D gene: TRBD1
CDR3 DNA: TGTGCCACTAGGGACAGGGCTGAGAATGAGCAGTTCTTC
CDR3 protein: CATRDRAENEQFF

V gene: TRBV19
J gene: TRBJ1-2
clone size: NA
D gene: TRBD1
CDR3 DNA: TGTGCCAGTAGTAGCCCCGGACAGGGGGTCGGCTACACCTTC
CDR3 protein: CASSSPGQGVGYTF

V gene: TRBV29-1
J gene: TRBJ2-2
clone size: once
D gene: TRBD1
CDR3 DNA: TGCAGCGTGTGGGACAGGGGAATTGCCGGGGAGCTGTTTTTT
CDR3 protein: CSVWDRGIAGELFF

V gene: TRBV28
J gene: TRBJ1-2
clone size: NA
D gene: NA
CDR3 DNA: TGTGCCAGCAGTTTAGTGGGGACGCCCAAGGATGGCTACACCTTC
CDR3 protein: CASSLVGTPKDGYTF

V gene: TRBV27
J gene: TRBJ2-6
clone size: NA
D gene: TRBD1
CDR3 DNA: TGTGCCAGCAGATCCGGGACAGGGGTCTCTGGGGCCAACGTCCTGACTTTC
CDR3 protein: CASRSGTGVSGANVLTF

V gene: TRBV2
J gene: TRBJ1-3
clone size: once
D gene: NA
CDR3 DNA: TGTGCCAGCAGTGAACAGGGTCCCGGAAACACCATATATTTT
CDR3 protein: CASSEQGPGNTIYF

V gene: TRBV4-3
J gene: TRBJ2-5
clone size: NA
D gene: NA
CDR3 DNA: TGCGCCAGCAGCCACCACCTGGGGGTTCAAGAGACCCAGTACTTC
CDR3 protein: CASSHHLGVQETQYF

V gene: TRBV18
J gene: TRBJ2-3
clone size: NA
D gene: NA
CDR3 DNA: TGTGCCAGCTCACCGGAAGATACGCAGTATTTT
CDR3 protein: CASSPEDTQYF

V gene: TRBV19
J gene: TRBJ1-1
clone size: NA
D gene: NA
CDR3 DNA: TGTGCCAGTAGAGGACGGCGAGGGGTTCAGACTGAAGCTTTCTTT
CDR3 protein: CASRGRRGVQTEAFF

V gene: TRBV28
J gene: TRBJ1-2
clone size: NA
D gene: TRBD1
CDR3 DNA: TGTGCCAGCAGCCGGACAGGGGCTAACTATGGCTACACCTTC
CDR3 protein: CASSRTGANYGYTF

V gene: TRBV5-1
J gene: TRBJ2-3
clone size: NA
D gene: NA
CDR3 DNA: TGCGCCAGCAGCACGCCAGACCCAGATACGCAGTATTTT
CDR3 protein: CASSTPDPDTQYF

V gene: TRBV7-2
J gene: TRBJ2-3
clone size: NA
D gene: NA
CDR3 DNA: TGTGCCAGCAGCCCGTCCATACTAGCAGGCACAGATACGCAGTATTTT
CDR3 protein: CASSPSILAGTDTQYF

V gene: TRBV28
J gene: TRBJ1-5
clone size: NA
D gene: TRBD1
CDR3 DNA: TGTGCCAGCAGTGGGTATAATTGGACAGGGATTTTCAATCAGCCCCAGCATTTT
CDR3 protein: CASSGYNWTGIFNQPQHF

V gene: TRBV7-9
J gene: TRBJ2-3
clone size: NA
D gene: TRBD2
CDR3 DNA: TGTGCCAGCAGCTTTCCTAGCGGATCTTCCGAATCCACAGATACGCAGTATTTT
CDR3 protein: CASSFPSGSSESTDTQYF

V gene: TRBV7-3
J gene: TRBJ2-7
clone size: NA
D gene: TRBD2
CDR3 DNA: TGTGCCAGCAGCTTAATAGCGGGAAGCGGCGAGCAGTACTTC
CDR3 protein: CASSLIAGSGEQYF

V gene: TRBV14
J gene: TRBJ2-7
clone size: NA
D gene: TRBD2
CDR3 DNA: TGTGCCAGCAGCGCTTCAGCGGGGAGCGAGCAGTACTTC
CDR3 protein: CASSASAGSEQYF